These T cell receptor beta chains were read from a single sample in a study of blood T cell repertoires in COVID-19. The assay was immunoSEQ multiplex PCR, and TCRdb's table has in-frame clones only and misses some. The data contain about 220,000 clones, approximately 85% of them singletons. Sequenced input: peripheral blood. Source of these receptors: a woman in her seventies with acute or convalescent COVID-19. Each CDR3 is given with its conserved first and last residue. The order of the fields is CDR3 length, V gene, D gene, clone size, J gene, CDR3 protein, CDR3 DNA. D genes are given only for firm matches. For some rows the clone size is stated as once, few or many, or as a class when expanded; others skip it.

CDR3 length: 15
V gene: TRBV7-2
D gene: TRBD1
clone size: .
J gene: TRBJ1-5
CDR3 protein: CASSLDRGLDQPQHF
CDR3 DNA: TGTGCCAGCAGCCTGGACAGGGGGCTTGATCAGCCCCAGCATTTT

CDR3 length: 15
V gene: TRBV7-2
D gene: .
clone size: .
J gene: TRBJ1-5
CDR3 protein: CASSFGGRSNQPQHF
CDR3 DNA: TGTGCCAGCAGCTTCGGAGGGAGGAGCAATCAGCCCCAGCATTTT

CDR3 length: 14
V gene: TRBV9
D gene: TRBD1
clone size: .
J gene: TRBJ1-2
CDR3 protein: CASNPTGRYYGYTF
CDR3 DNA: TGTGCCAGCAATCCGACAGGGCGGTACTATGGCTACACCTTC

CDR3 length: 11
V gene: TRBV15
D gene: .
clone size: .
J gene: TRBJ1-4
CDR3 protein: CATSLSEKLFF
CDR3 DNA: TGTGCCACCTCACTAAGTGAAAAACTGTTTTTT

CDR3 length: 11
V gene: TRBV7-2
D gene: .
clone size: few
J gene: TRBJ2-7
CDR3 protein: CASSNYYEQYF
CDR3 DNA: TGTGCCAGCAGCAACTACTACGAGCAGTACTTC

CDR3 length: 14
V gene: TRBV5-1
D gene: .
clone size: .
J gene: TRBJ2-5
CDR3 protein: CASSFSGIQETQYF
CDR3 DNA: TGCGCCAGCAGCTTCTCAGGGATTCAAGAGACCCAGTACTTC

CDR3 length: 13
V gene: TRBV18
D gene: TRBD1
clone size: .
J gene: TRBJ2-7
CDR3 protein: CASSRQGSYEQYF
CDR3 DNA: TGTGCCAGCTCACGACAGGGATCCTACGAGCAGTACTTC

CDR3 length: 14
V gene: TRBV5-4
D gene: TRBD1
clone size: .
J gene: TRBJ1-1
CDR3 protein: CASSVTGGSTEAFF
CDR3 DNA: TGTGCCAGCAGCGTGACAGGGGGGTCCACTGAAGCTTTCTTT

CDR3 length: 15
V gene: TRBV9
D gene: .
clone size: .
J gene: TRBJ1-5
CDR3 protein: CASSVEGMAGQPQHF
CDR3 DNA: TGTGCCAGCAGCGTGGAGGGGATGGCCGGGCAGCCCCAGCATTTT

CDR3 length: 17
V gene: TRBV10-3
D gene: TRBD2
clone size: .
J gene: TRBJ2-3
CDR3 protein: CAISESGGGGSTDTQYF
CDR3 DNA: TGTGCCATCAGTGAGTCGGGTGGGGGGGGAAGCACAGATACGCAGTATTTT

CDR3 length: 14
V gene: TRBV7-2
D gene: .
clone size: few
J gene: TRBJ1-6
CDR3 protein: CASSLVAENSPLHF
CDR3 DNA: TGTGCCAGCAGCTTAGTGGCGGAGAATTCACCCCTCCACTTT

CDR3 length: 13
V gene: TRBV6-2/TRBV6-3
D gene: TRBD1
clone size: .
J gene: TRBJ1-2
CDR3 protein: CASSLTGNYGYTF
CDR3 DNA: TGTGCCAGCAGTTTGACAGGGAACTATGGCTACACCTTC

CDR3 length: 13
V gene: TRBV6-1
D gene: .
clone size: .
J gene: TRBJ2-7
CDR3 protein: CASSDTLTYEQYF
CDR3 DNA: TGTGCCAGCAGTGACACTTTAACCTACGAGCAGTACTTC

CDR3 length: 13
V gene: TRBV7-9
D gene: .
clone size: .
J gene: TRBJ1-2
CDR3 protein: CASSLSGVYGYTF
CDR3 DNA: TGTGCCAGCAGCTTATCGGGTGTCTATGGCTACACCTTC

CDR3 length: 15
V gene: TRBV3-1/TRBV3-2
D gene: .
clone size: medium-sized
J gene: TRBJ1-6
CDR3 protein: CASSQDPTTGSPLHF
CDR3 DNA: TGTGCCAGCAGCCAAGATCCCACGACAGGCTCACCCCTCCACTTT

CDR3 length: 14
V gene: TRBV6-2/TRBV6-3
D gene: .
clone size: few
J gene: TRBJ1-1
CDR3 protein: CASSYETAPSEAFF
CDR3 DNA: TGTGCCAGCAGTTACGAGACAGCACCTTCTGAAGCTTTCTTT

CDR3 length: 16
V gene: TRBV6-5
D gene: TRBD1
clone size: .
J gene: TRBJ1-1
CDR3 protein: CASSWERQGLFTEAFF
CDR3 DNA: TGTGCCAGCAGTTGGGAGAGACAGGGATTATTCACTGAAGCTTTCTTT

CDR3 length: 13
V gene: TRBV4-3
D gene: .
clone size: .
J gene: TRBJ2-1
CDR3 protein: CASSLRPGNEQFF
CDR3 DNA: TGCGCCAGCAGCCTAAGGCCCGGGAATGAGCAGTTCTTC

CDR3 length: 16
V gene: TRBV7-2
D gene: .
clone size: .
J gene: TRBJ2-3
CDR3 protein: CASSLGSPTSTDTQYF
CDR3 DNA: TGTGCCAGCAGCTTAGGGAGCCCCACTAGCACAGATACGCAGTATTTT

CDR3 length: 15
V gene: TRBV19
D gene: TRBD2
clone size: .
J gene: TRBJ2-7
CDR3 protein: CASSAGLGFAYEQYF
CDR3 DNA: TGTGCCAGTAGTGCGGGACTAGGATTCGCCTACGAGCAGTACTTC

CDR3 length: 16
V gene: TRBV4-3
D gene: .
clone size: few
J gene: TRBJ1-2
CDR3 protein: CASSQDWADTNYGYTF
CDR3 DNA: TGCGCCAGCAGCCAAGATTGGGCAGACACTAACTATGGCTACACCTTC

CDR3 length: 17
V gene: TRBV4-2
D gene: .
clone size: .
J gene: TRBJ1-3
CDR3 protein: CASSPLGAPGEENTIYF
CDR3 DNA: TGTGCCAGCAGCCCGTTAGGGGCGCCCGGAGAGGAGAACACCATATATTTT

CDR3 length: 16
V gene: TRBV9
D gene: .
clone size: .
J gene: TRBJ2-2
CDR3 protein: CASSPQGPANTGELFF
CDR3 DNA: TGTGCCAGCAGCCCTCAGGGGCCTGCGAACACCGGGGAGCTGTTTTTT

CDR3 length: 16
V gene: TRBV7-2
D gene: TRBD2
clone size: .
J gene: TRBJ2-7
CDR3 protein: CASSLSSGNTAYEQYF
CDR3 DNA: TGTGCCAGCAGCTTATCTAGCGGGAATACCGCCTACGAGCAGTACTTC

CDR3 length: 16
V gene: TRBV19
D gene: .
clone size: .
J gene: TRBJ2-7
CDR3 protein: CASSEQGRIFSYEQYF
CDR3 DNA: TGTGCCAGTAGTGAACAGGGTCGAATTTTTTCCTACGAGCAGTACTTC

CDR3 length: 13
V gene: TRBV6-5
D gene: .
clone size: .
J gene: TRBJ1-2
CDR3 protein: CASRSTGRYGYTF
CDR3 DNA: TGTGCCAGCAGATCGACAGGACGATATGGCTACACCTTC

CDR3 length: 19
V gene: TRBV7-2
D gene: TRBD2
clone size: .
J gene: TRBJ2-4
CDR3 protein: CASSLWTSGLLIAKNIQYF
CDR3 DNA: TGTGCCAGCAGCTTGTGGACTAGCGGGTTATTAATAGCCAAAAACATTCAGTACTTC

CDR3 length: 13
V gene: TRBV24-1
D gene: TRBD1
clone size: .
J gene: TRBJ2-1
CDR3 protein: CAAQGGNYNEQFF
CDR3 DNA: TGTGCCGCACAGGGGGGCAACTACAATGAGCAGTTCTTC

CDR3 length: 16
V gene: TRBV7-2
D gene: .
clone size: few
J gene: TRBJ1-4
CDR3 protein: CASSLFTGATNEKLFF
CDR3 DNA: TGTGCCAGCAGCTTGTTCACGGGAGCAACTAATGAAAAACTGTTTTTT

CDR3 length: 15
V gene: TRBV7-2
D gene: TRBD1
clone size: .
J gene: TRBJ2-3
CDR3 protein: CASSSQGAQADTQYF
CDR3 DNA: TGTGCCAGCAGCTCCCAGGGGGCCCAGGCAGATACGCAGTATTTT

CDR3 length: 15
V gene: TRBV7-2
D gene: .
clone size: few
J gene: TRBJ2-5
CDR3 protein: CASSLGTVDGETQYF
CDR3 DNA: TGTGCCAGCAGCTTAGGGACAGTCGATGGAGAGACCCAGTACTTC

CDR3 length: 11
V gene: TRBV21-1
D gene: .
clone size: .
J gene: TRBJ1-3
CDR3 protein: CASSQRYNIYF
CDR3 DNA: TGTGCCAGCAGCCAGCGCTACAACATATATTTT

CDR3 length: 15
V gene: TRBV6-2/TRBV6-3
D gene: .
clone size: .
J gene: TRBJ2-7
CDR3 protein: CASSYARGLSYEQYF
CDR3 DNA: TGTGCCAGCAGTTATGCAAGGGGGTTATCCTACGAGCAGTACTTC

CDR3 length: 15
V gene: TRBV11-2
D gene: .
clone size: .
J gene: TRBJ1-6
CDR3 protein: CASSLDRVYNSPLHF
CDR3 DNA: TGTGCCAGCAGCTTAGACAGGGTCTATAATTCACCCCTCCACTTT

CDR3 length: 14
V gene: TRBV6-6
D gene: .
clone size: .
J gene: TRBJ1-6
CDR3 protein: CASRGLSYNSPLHF
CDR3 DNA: TGTGCCAGCAGGGGACTCTCCTATAATTCACCCCTCCACTTT

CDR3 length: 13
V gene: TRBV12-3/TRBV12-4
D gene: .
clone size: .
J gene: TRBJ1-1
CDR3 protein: CASSLSGNTEAFF
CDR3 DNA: TGTGCCAGCAGTTTATCCGGGAACACTGAAGCTTTCTTT

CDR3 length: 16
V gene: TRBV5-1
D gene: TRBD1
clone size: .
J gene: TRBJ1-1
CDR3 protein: CASSTTGQALNTEAFF
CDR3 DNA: TGCGCCAGCAGCACGACTGGACAGGCCTTGAACACTGAAGCTTTCTTT

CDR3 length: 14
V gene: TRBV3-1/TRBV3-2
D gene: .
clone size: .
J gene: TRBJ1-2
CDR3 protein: CASSQDRVNYGYTF
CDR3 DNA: TGTGCCAGCAGCCAAGATCGTGTTAACTATGGCTACACCTTC

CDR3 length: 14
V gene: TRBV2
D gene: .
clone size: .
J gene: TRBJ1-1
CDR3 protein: CAGGAYRTGTEAFF
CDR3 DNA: TGTGCCGGGGGGGCATACCGGACGGGCACTGAAGCTTTCTTT

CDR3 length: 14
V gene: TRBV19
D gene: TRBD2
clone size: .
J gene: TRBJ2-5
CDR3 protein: CASKERGDQETQYF
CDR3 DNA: TGTGCCAGTAAAGAGCGGGGGGATCAAGAGACCCAGTACTTC

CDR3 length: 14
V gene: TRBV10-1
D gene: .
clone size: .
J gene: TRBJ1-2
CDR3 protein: CASSGDTGDYGYTF
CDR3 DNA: TGCGCCAGCAGTGGGGACACCGGGGACTATGGCTACACCTTC

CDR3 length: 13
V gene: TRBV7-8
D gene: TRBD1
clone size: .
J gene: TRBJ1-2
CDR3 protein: CASSLVAGGGYTF
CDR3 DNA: TGTGCCAGCAGCTTAGTGGCAGGGGGTGGCTACACCTTC

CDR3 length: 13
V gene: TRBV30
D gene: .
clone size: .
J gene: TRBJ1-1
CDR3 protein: CAWSVQGFVEAFF
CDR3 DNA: TGTGCCTGGAGTGTACAGGGATTCGTTGAAGCTTTCTTT

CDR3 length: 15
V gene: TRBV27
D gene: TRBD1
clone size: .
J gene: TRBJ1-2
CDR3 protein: CASSQNPGTGGGYTF
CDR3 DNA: TGTGCCAGCAGTCAAAATCCCGGGACAGGGGGTGGCTACACCTTC

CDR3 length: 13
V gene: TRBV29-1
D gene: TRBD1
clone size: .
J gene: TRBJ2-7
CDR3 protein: CSVKDRGKYEQYF
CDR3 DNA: TGCAGCGTTAAGGACAGGGGGAAATACGAGCAGTACTTC

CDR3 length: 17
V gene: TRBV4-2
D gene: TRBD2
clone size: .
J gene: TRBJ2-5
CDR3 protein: CASSQGLAGGLQETQYF
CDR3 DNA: TGTGCCAGCAGCCAAGGACTAGCGGGGGGACTCCAAGAGACCCAGTACTTC

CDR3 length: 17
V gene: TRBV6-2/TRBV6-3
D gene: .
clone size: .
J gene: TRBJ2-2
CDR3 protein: CASSYAVGRRTTGELFF
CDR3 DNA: TGTGCCAGCAGTTACGCCGTCGGCAGGAGGACCACCGGGGAGCTGTTTTTT